These T cell receptor beta chains were read from a single sample in a study of blood T cell repertoires in COVID-19. Profiled with immunoSEQ multiplex PCR; TCRdb holds only in-frame clones, not every one. Counted here are fewer than 350,000 clones, 80% to 85% occurring once; the ten biggest clones make up less than 3%. The sequenced sample consisted of peripheral blood. The receptors derive from a woman aged 55-69 years with active or convalescent COVID-19. CDR3s include the opening cysteine and the closing phenylalanine or tryptophan. A D gene is named only where the DNA matches it firmly. Some rows mark clone size as missing; the rest say once, few, many or name a class of expanded clone.

TRBV15,-,-,TRBJ1-5,CATSRPRGNRGNQPQHF,TGTGCCACCAGCAGACCCAGGGGAAATAGAGGTAATCAGCCCCAGCATTTT
TRBV4-3,-,TRBD1,TRBJ1-2,CASSQDRGTGLGYTF,TGCGCCAGCAGCCAAGATAGAGGGACAGGCCTCGGCTACACCTTC
TRBV2,-,-,TRBJ1-3,CASSYTKGNTIYF,TGTGCCAGCAGTTATACAAAAGGAAACACCATATATTTT
TRBV29-1,-,-,TRBJ1-1,CSVELVGRRAFF,TGCAGCGTTGAGTTAGTTGGCAGGAGGGCTTTCTTT
TRBV19,-,-,TRBJ2-7,CASSNLHQGGYEQYF,TGTGCCAGTAGTAACCTACACCAGGGGGGATACGAGCAGTACTTC
TRBV25-1,-,-,TRBJ2-1,CASSGTGPGDNEQFF,TGTGCCAGCAGTGGAACAGGTCCTGGGGACAATGAGCAGTTCTTC
TRBV18,-,-,TRBJ1-1,CASSPPYMNTEAFF,TGTGCCAGCTCGCCCCCATACATGAACACTGAAGCTTTCTTT
TRBV6-5,-,-,TRBJ2-7,CASSRYYGEQYF,TGTGCCAGCAGCCGTTACTACGGGGAGCAGTACTTC
TRBV6-4,-,TRBD1,TRBJ2-5,CASSDRDSSWGQETQYF,TGTGCCAGCAGTGACCGGGACAGTTCATGGGGCCAAGAGACCCAGTACTTC
TRBV12-3/TRBV12-4,-,-,TRBJ2-5,CASSRGAQETQYF,TGTGCCAGCAGCAGGGGTGCCCAAGAGACCCAGTACTTC
TRBV5-4,-,TRBD1,TRBJ2-7,CASSKTGGSYEQYF,TGTGCCAGCAGCAAGACAGGGGGCTCCTACGAGCAGTACTTC
TRBV7-7,-,TRBD1,TRBJ2-7,CASSRGQGIAYEQYF,TGTGCTAGCAGCAGAGGACAGGGGATCGCCTACGAGCAGTACTTC
TRBV2,-,TRBD1,TRBJ1-6,CASIFGTGENSPLHF,TGTGCCAGCATATTCGGGACAGGGGAAAATTCACCCCTCCACTTT
TRBV12-3/TRBV12-4,-,TRBD1,TRBJ1-1,CATTGGNTEAFF,TGTGCCACAACAGGGGGGAACACTGAAGCTTTCTTT
TRBV30,few,-,TRBJ1-1,CAWKEDSLMNTEAFF,TGTGCCTGGAAAGAGGACAGCCTCATGAACACTGAAGCTTTCTTT
TRBV9,few,TRBD1,TRBJ2-7,CASSPTGQTYEQYF,TGTGCCAGCAGCCCGACGGGACAGACCTACGAGCAGTACTTC
TRBV6-5,-,-,TRBJ1-2,CASRPGQEHGYTF,TGTGCCAGCAGACCCGGACAAGAACATGGCTACACCTTC
TRBV6-5,-,TRBD1,TRBJ1-1,CASRKQGVEAFF,TGTGCCAGCAGAAAACAGGGGGTTGAAGCTTTCTTT
TRBV4-1,-,TRBD1,TRBJ1-2,CASSQAVQQGKGVHGYTF,TGCGCCAGCAGCCAAGCCGTGCAACAGGGGAAGGGGGTACATGGCTACACCTTC
TRBV6-5,few,-,TRBJ1-2,CASSYSRSPYGYTF,TGTGCCAGCAGTTACTCGCGTTCCCCCTATGGCTACACCTTC
TRBV6-5,few,-,TRBJ1-1,CASSYSGQGIGTEAFF,TGTGCCAGCAGTTACTCGGGCCAGGGGATAGGCACTGAAGCTTTCTTT
TRBV7-2,-,TRBD1,TRBJ2-3,CASSLKGGQEASQYF,TGTGCCAGCAGCTTAAAAGGTGGACAGGAGGCCTCGCAGTATTTT
TRBV5-8,-,TRBD1,TRBJ1-5,CASSRVLKDRGHSNQPQHF,TGTGCCAGCAGTAGGGTTCTGAAGGACAGGGGGCATAGCAATCAGCCCCAGCATTTT
TRBV5-8,-,-,TRBJ2-3,CASSPRTYTDTQYF,TGTGCCAGCAGCCCCCGAACTTACACAGATACGCAGTATTTT
TRBV19,-,-,TRBJ1-5,CASSVQVHSNQPQHF,TGTGCCAGTAGTGTGCAGGTCCATAGCAATCAGCCCCAGCATTTT
TRBV6-5,-,TRBD1,TRBJ1-1,CASTHPTGSGTEAFF,TGTGCCAGCACCCATCCGACAGGGTCGGGCACTGAAGCTTTCTTT
TRBV7-8,-,TRBD1,TRBJ1-2,CASTFNAGQGGGYTF,TGTGCCAGCACCTTCAACGCCGGACAGGGCGGGGGCTACACCTTC
TRBV13,-,-,TRBJ2-5,CASSLRRGAQETQYF,TGTGCCAGCAGCTTACGGCGGGGCGCCCAAGAGACCCAGTACTTC
TRBV13,-,-,TRBJ1-2,CASSLMTGLYGYTF,TGTGCCAGCAGCCTGATGACAGGTTTGTATGGCTACACCTTC
TRBV9,-,TRBD2,TRBJ2-7,CASSVGLAGGVNEQYF,TGTGCCAGCAGCGTGGGACTAGCGGGGGGGGTGAACGAGCAGTACTTC
TRBV7-8,-,TRBD1,TRBJ1-3,CASSLSSVQGPYSGNTIYF,TGTGCCAGCAGCTTAAGCTCGGTACAGGGGCCATACTCTGGAAACACCATATATTTT
TRBV29-1,-,TRBD1,TRBJ2-3,CSVPDRGTDTQYF,TGCAGCGTCCCGGACAGGGGTACAGATACGCAGTATTTT
TRBV19,-,-,TRBJ2-7,CASSQSRGSLSYEQYF,TGTGCCAGTAGCCAATCTAGGGGGAGCCTTTCCTACGAGCAGTACTTC
TRBV6-5,-,-,TRBJ1-1,CASFRGANTEAFF,TGTGCCAGCTTCCGGGGGGCGAACACTGAAGCTTTCTTT
TRBV11-2,-,TRBD1,TRBJ2-7,CASSSEPGQGYEQYF,TGTGCCAGCAGCTCAGAACCGGGACAGGGCTACGAGCAGTACTTC
TRBV10-3,once,TRBD1,TRBJ1-5,CAISTGEDNQPQHF,TGTGCCATCAGTACAGGGGAGGACAATCAGCCCCAGCATTTT
TRBV13,-,-,TRBJ2-7,CASSLLQGGYEQYF,TGTGCCAGCAGCTTACTACAGGGAGGGTACGAGCAGTACTTC
TRBV19,-,-,TRBJ2-1,CATSACGQFF,TGTGCCACCAGCGCTTGTGGGCAGTTCTTC
TRBV4-2,few,TRBD2,TRBJ2-7,CASSFSTSGGAVTYEQYF,TGTGCCAGCAGCTTTTCGACTAGCGGGGGGGCCGTCACCTACGAGCAGTACTTC
TRBV5-1,-,-,TRBJ2-3,CASSLGLAPDTQYF,TGCGCCAGCAGCTTGGGTCTGGCCCCGGATACGCAGTATTTT
TRBV12-3/TRBV12-4,-,TRBD1,TRBJ1-1,CASSSGQGGKAFF,TGTGCCAGCAGTTCCGGACAGGGGGGAAAAGCTTTCTTT
TRBV7-9,-,TRBD1,TRBJ1-1,CASSPTGDTEAFF,TGTGCCAGCAGCCCGACAGGGGACACTGAAGCTTTCTTT
TRBV5-4,once,-,TRBJ2-1,CASSPGPSSYNEQFF,TGTGCCAGCAGCCCAGGGCCTAGCTCCTACAATGAGCAGTTCTTC
TRBV5-6,-,-,TRBJ2-7,CASSLGPIRRQNYEQYF,TGTGCCAGCAGCTTGGGGCCCATCAGGCGCCAGAACTACGAGCAGTACTTC
TRBV5-1,once,TRBD1,TRBJ1-2,CASSSGTGNYGYTF,TGCGCCAGCAGCTCCGGGACAGGGAACTATGGCTACACCTTC
TRBV10-3,-,TRBD1,TRBJ1-3,CAISNGQGIMNTIYF,TGTGCCATCAGCAACGGACAGGGAATAATGAACACCATATATTTT
TRBV10-3,once,TRBD1,TRBJ2-1,CAITETGGNEQFF,TGTGCCATCACTGAGACAGGGGGCAATGAGCAGTTCTTC
TRBV15,-,-,TRBJ1-2,CATSKVSRGFFSNYGYTF,TGTGCCACCAGCAAAGTTAGCAGGGGATTCTTCTCTAACTATGGCTACACCTTC
TRBV4-1,-,-,TRBJ1-5,CASSPQGLSNQPQHF,TGCGCCAGCAGCCCACAGGGATTGAGCAATCAGCCCCAGCATTTT
TRBV24-1,-,TRBD1,TRBJ2-1,CATSGGQGAYNEQFF,TGTGCCACCAGTGGGGGACAGGGGGCCTACAATGAGCAGTTCTTC
TRBV5-4,-,-,TRBJ1-6,CASSAQDSPLHF,TGTGCCAGCAGCGCACAGGATTCACCCCTCCACTTT
TRBV12-3/TRBV12-4,-,-,TRBJ2-2,CAIEISGGELFF,TGCGCCATAGAGATTTCGGGCGGGGAGCTGTTTTTT
TRBV5-4,-,TRBD1,TRBJ1-2,CASSLRDRGGGYTF,TGTGCCAGCAGCCTACGGGACAGGGGCGGTGGCTACACCTTC